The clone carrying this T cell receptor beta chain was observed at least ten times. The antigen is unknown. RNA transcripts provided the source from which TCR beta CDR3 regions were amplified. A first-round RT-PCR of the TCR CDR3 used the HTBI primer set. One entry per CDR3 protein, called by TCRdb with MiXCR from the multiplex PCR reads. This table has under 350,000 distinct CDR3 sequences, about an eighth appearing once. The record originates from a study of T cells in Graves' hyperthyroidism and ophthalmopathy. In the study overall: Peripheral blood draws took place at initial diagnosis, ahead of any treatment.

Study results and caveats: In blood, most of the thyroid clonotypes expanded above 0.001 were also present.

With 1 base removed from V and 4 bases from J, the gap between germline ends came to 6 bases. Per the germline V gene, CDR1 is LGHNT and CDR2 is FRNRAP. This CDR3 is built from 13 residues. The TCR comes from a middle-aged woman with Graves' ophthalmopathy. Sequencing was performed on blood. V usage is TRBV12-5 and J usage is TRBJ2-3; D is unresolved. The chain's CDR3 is CASGLGVADTQYF. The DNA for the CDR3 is TGTGCTAGTGGTTTGGGTGTCGCAGATACGCAGTATTTT. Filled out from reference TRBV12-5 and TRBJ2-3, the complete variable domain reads DARVTQTPRHKVTEMGQEVTMRCQPILGHNTVFWYRQTMMQGLELLAYFRNRAPLDDSGMPKDRFSAEMPDATLATLKIQPSEPRDSAVYFCASGLGVADTQYFGPGTRLTVL.